The TCR beta chain under discussion was sequenced for a study of T cell responses to AZD1222 COVID-19 vaccine. The study, taken as a whole, reports: It should be noted that donors were predominantly white British and more often female, and clonal diversity was possibly underestimated.

This CDR3 region has 15 residues. Germline V gene data show CDR1 as SGHAT and CDR2 as FQDESV (reference sequence). Trimming stripped 4 bases from V and 1 base from J, with 13 bases between. TCRdb keeps only in-frame clones here, not all; method: immunoSEQ multiplex PCR. The sample records 74,000 or so clones, 80% to 90% being singletons. On this clone: Its antigen is unknown.

The TCR comes from an adult in good health. The sequencing used peripheral blood, collected on day 0 of AZD1222 vaccination. The rearrangement links TRBV11-1 to TRBJ1-1; D remains unclear. The CDR3 coding sequence is TGTGCCAGCAGCTGGTCGATGATGGGGAACACTGAAGCTTTCTTT. Its protein is CASSWSMMGNTEAFF.